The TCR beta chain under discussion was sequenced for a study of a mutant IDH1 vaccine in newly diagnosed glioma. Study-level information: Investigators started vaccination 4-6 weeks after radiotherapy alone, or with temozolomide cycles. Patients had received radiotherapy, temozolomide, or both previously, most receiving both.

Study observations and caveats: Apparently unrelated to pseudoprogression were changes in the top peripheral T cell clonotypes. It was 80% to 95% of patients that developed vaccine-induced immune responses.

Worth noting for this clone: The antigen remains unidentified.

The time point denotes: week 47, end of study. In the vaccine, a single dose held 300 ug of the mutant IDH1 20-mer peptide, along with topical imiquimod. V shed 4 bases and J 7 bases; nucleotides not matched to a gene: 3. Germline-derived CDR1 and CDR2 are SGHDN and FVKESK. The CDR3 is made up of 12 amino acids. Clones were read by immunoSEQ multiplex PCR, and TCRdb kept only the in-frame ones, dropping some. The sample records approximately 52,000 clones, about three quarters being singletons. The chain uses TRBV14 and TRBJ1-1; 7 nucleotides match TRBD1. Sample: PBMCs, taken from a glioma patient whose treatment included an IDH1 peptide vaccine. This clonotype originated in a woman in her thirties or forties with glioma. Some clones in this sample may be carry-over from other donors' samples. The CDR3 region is CASSRGTVEAFF. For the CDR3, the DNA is TGTGCCAGCAGCCGCGGGACAGTTGAAGCTTTCTTT. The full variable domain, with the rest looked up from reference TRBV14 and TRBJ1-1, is EAGVTQFPSHSVIEKGQTVTLRCDPISGHDNLYWYRRVMGKEIKFLLHFVKESKQDESGMPNNRFLAERTGGTYSTLKVQPAELEDSGVYFCASSRGTVEAFFGQGTRLTVV.